This is a list of T cell receptor beta chains from one sample in a study of blood T cell repertoires in COVID-19. The method was immunoSEQ multiplex PCR; TCRdb's version includes in-frame clones alone and lacks a portion of them. The table shows some 150,000 clones, with 80% to 85% occurring only once. The sequencing input was PBMCs or T cells enriched from blood (not recorded which). Source of these receptors: a woman between 45 and 65 years old who had been exposed to COVID-19. CDR3s leave out the opening cysteine and the closing phenylalanine or tryptophan. D genes are given only for firm matches.

j_call,d_call,v_call,cdr3_aa
TRBJ1-4,TRBD1,TRBV19,ASSPDRDGKLF
TRBJ1-5,-,TRBV19,ASSIAGATRNQPQH
TRBJ1-3,-,TRBV18,ASSPVGGTGNTIY
TRBJ1-6,-,TRBV2,ASSGNNSPLH
TRBJ1-1,TRBD1,TRBV19,AQIGQGEAF
TRBJ2-7,TRBD1,TRBV7-2,ASSSRQGTYEQY
TRBJ2-2,TRBD2,TRBV4-1,ASSQEGGASSWRGELF
TRBJ1-4,-,TRBV9,ASSVGGDNEKLF
TRBJ2-1,TRBD2,TRBV4-3,ASSQEWGGVSGEQF
TRBJ2-7,TRBD2,TRBV6-1,ASSEIVHGGRADEQY
TRBJ2-7,TRBD2,TRBV29-1,SVVAGPSYEQY
TRBJ1-5,-,TRBV6-2/TRBV6-3,ASSGGGPNQPQH
TRBJ2-5,-,TRBV27,ASSLLPGNVETQY
TRBJ1-1,-,TRBV12-5,ASGEGTPWAF
TRBJ1-1,-,TRBV7-9,ASSLGGGEAF
TRBJ1-6,-,TRBV4-3,ASSQEPRGFNSPLH
TRBJ2-2,TRBD1,TRBV6-5,ASSYGTGNTGELF
TRBJ1-3,TRBD1,TRBV7-9,AFPTGFVNTIY
TRBJ1-2,-,TRBV12-3/TRBV12-4,ASRINRVGGYT
TRBJ1-6,-,TRBV5-1,ASSLAGGPDNSPLH
TRBJ2-7,TRBD1,TRBV4-1,ASSQGPDRVTYEQY
TRBJ2-1,TRBD2,TRBV24-1,ATSDGGTSRHNEQF
TRBJ2-2,-,TRBV5-6,ASSFWRGYTGELF
TRBJ2-1,-,TRBV12-3/TRBV12-4,ASSVWRNEQF
TRBJ1-1,-,TRBV28,ASSLGGVEAF
TRBJ2-3,-,TRBV30,AWSVPGGGVTDTQY